The 24 T cell receptor beta chains in this list originate from one sample, sequenced in a study of T-cell memory formation after mild COVID-19. TCRdb used MiXCR to reprocess the 5' RACE reads, holding one entry per CDR3 protein. The data show fewer than 450,000 distinct CDR3 sequences, less than 25% seen once. Sequenced sample: PBMCs or a T cell subset sorted from them (not recorded which). These receptors originate from an adult woman who had mild COVID-19 (a few samples of this study predate the infection). Cell type and time point are not known.

This clonotype showed up just a few times. The V and J genes are TRBV7-8 and TRBJ2-5, with 8 positions matching TRBD2. This CDR3 region has 16 residues. With 2 bases clipped from V and 5 bases from J, the junction kept 10 bases outside the gene matches. In germline, CDR1 is SGHVS, CDR2 FQNEAQ. In DNA, the CDR3 is TGTGCCAGCAGCTTATCCCATAGCGGGGAGGGGGAGACCCAGTACTTC. It encodes CASSLSHSGEGETQYF.

The table lists this clonotype with a few counts. The chain joins TRBV6-6 to TRBJ2-7; D gene unclear. Per the germline V gene, CDR1 is MNHNY and CDR2 is SVGAGI (reference sequence). V was cut by 5 bases and J by 3 bases, with 8 bases left in between. The CDR3 covers 12 residues. CDR3 region: CASSQALYEQYF. CDR3 coding DNA: TGTGCCAGCAGTCAGGCCCTCTACGAGCAGTACTTC.

The chain is built from TRBV4-2 and TRBJ2-5; 8 nucleotides match TRBD2. J gave up 5 bases and V 0 bases, and 11 bases lay outside the gene matches. The germline gives CDR1 LGHNA, CDR2 YNFKEQ. CDR3 length equals 17 residues. In DNA form, the CDR3 reads TGTGCCAGCAGCCAAGATTCGCGGGGGGCCATCGGGGAGACCCAGTACTTC. It specifies CASSQDSRGAIGETQYF.

Only a few counts were recorded for this clonotype. This chain uses TRBV6-5 with TRBJ2-4, with a weak D call TRBD1 (5 bases). Germline V CDR1 and CDR2: MNHEY, SVGAGI. Trimming shortened V by 6 bases and J by 12 bases, and 15 bases separated the two germline ends. The length of the CDR3 is 12 residues. The CDR3, as DNA: TGTGCCAGCAGCCCCAGTCAGGGTAATCAGTACTTC. It codes for CASSPSQGNQYF.

The chain carries TRBV20-1 and TRBJ1-2; possible D gene TRBD1, 5 bases. Germline CDR1 and CDR2: DFQATT and SNEGSKA (reference sequence). The CDR3 runs to 14 residues. The V and J ends lost 0 bases and 5 bases respectively, with 13 bases between them. The CDR3 sequence is CSARDGAGLYGYTF. In DNA form, the CDR3 reads TGCAGTGCTAGAGATGGGGCAGGGCTGTATGGCTACACCTTC.

This clonotype was counted only a few times. The chain combines TRBV7-9 with TRBJ1-1; no clear D gene. Trimming took 1 base from V and 10 from J, leaving 10 bases between them. This CDR3 is 12 amino acids long. Germline CDR1 SEHNR, CDR2 FQNEAQ (reference sequence). CDR3 protein: CASSLEKVSAFF. The DNA of the CDR3 is TGTGCCAGCAGCTTAGAGAAGGTTTCAGCTTTCTTT.

The chain joins TRBV6-5 to TRBJ2-3; 8 positions agree with TRBD2. After removal of 7 bases from V and 2 bases from J, the junction contained 5 bases not matched to a gene. CDR1 is MNHEY, CDR2 SVGAGI, per germline. The CDR3 length is 14 residues. The CDR3: CASKREGITDTQYF. CDR3 nucleotides: TGTGCCAGCAAACGGGAGGGGATCACAGATACGCAGTATTTT.

This clonotype has just a few counts. The chain carries TRBV12-3 or TRBV12-4 and TRBJ2-3, with D unresolved. The CDR3 covers 13 residues. Trimming stripped 4 bases from V and 1 base from J, with 6 bases between. CDR3 bases: TGTGCCAGCAGTTCGACTGGCACAGATACGCAGTATTTT. Amino acid sequence: CASSSTGTDTQYF.

The J gene is TRBJ2-7, the V gene TRBV7-9; D unclear. CDR1 and CDR2 (germline): SEHNR, FQNEAQ (reference sequence). The CDR3 contains 12 residues. V lost 4 bases and J 6 bases, leaving 10 bases between the germline ends. CDR3 sequence reads: CASSSSKLEQYF. DNA of the CDR3: TGTGCCAGCAGCTCCAGCAAACTCGAGCAGTACTTC.

V gene TRBV4-1 combines with J gene TRBJ2-1; D unresolved. Germline V gene data show CDR1 as MGHRA and CDR2 as YSYEKL. This CDR3 spans 15 amino acids. V lost 4 bases and J lost 2, with 12 bases in between. CDR3 protein: CASSPLPEAYNEQFF. CDR3 nucleotide sequence: TGCGCCAGCAGCCCCCTCCCTGAAGCCTACAATGAGCAGTTCTTC.

This clonotype showed up just a few times. The chain recombines TRBV7-9 with TRBJ1-4, with 9 nucleotides matching TRBD1. The germline CDR1 and CDR2 sequences are SEHNR and FQNEAQ (reference sequence). This CDR3 has 15 amino acids. The ends lost 4 bases at V and 5 bases at J; junction bases unmatched: 5. This CDR3 is CASSSGDRANEKLFF. The CDR3 DNA follows: TGTGCCAGCAGCTCCGGGGACAGGGCCAATGAAAAACTGTTTTTT.

This rearrangement joins TRBV7-2 to TRBJ1-3; D unclear. V was clipped by 2 bases and J by 6 bases, with 11 bases between them. The V gene's germline CDR1 is SGHTA and CDR2 FQGNSA. CDR3 length equals 14 residues. The DNA of the CDR3 is TGTGCCAGCAGCTTACGAGGGTCTCAAAACACCATATATTTT. It is translated as CASSLRGSQNTIYF.

This chain uses TRBV20-1 with TRBJ1-2; TRBD1 matches at 7 bases. The junction had 11 bases not matched to a gene; V was cut back by 1 base and J by 6 bases. The germline CDR1 and CDR2 sequences are DFQATT and SNEGSKA (reference sequence). This CDR3 has 15 residues. This CDR3 reads CSARAGQPPVHGYTF. In DNA form, the CDR3 reads TGCAGTGCTAGAGCGGGACAGCCGCCCGTGCATGGCTACACCTTC.

V and J are TRBV7-8 and TRBJ2-6; 9 bases map to TRBD1. Germline lookup yields CDR1 SGHVS and CDR2 FQNEAQ. The V gene end was trimmed by 5 bases and the J gene end by 4 bases; junction bases not matched to a gene: 12. The CDR3 totals 18 residues. The CDR3 nucleotides read TGTGCCAGCAGCCCCAGGACAGGGGAGGAGTCCGGGGCCAACGTCCTGACTTTC. This encodes CASSPRTGEESGANVLTF.

This clonotype was detected only a few times. The chain recombines TRBV13 with TRBJ2-7; possible D gene TRBD1, 5 bases. The CDR3 has 15 residues. Trimming pared 5 bases from V and 5 bases from J, leaving 19 bases between. Germline CDR1 reads PRHDT; CDR2 reads FYEKMQ (reference sequence). The CDR3, as DNA: TGTGCCAGCAGCAACCCGGACACGGCCCTGAACGAGCAGTACTTC. This sequence encodes CASSNPDTALNEQYF.

Many counts were recorded for this clonotype. V and J are TRBV9 and TRBJ1-1; D not resolved. Trimming shortened V by 0 bases and J by 8 bases, and 11 bases separated the two germline ends. The CDR3 is 13 amino acids. Germline values: CDR1 SGDLS, CDR2 YYNGEE. The CDR3 DNA follows: TGTGCCAGCAGCGTAGGATCGGATACCGAAGCTTTCTTT. This translates into CASSVGSDTEAFF.

This clonotype was seen more than once but under ten times. This rearrangement joins TRBV7-9 to TRBJ1-2; D is perhaps TRBD1 (6 bases). V was shortened by 6 bases and J by 4 bases, with 24 bases between the two germline ends. CDR3 size: 17 residues. Looked up from germline, CDR1 is SEHNR and CDR2 is FQNEAQ (reference sequence). The CDR3: CASSPGVGDNGIYGYTF. CDR3 DNA: TGTGCCAGCAGTCCCGGGGTTGGGGACAACGGCATCTATGGCTACACCTTC.

CDR3 bases: TGTGCCAGCAGTGAAGACAGCCAAACCCACTATGGCTACACCTTC. This translates into CASSEDSQTHYGYTF. This chain links TRBV2 with TRBJ1-2; D unresolved. V shed 1 base and J shed 3 bases, with 12 bases lying between them. The germline CDR1 and CDR2 sequences are SNHLY and FYNNEI. The CDR3 totals 15 residues.

In this sample, this clonotype turned up a few times. The chain has TRBV7-3 and TRBJ2-1; 10 positions match TRBD2. V lost 5 bases and J lost 7; bases outside the gene matches: 8. The germline V gene has CDR1 SGHTA and CDR2 FQGTGA. This CDR3 has 15 residues. The CDR3 is CASSLMTSGSNEQFF. In DNA, the CDR3 is TGTGCCAGCAGCCTTATGACTAGCGGGTCTAATGAGCAGTTCTTC. Using reference TRBV7-3 and TRBJ2-1 for the parts outside the CDR3, the full variable domain is GAGVSQTPSNKVTEKGKYVELRCDPISGHTALYWYRQSLGQGPEFLIYFQGTGAADDSGLPNDRFFAVRPEGSVSTLKIQRTERGDSAVYLCASSLMTSGSNEQFFGPGTRLTVL.

This chain joins TRBV19 and TRBJ1-2; D call uncertain. CDR3 length equals 14 residues. The V gene lost 0 bases and the J gene lost 2 bases, with 7 bases spanning the gap. Per the germline V gene, CDR1 is LNHDA and CDR2 is SQIVND (reference sequence). CDR3 region: CASSIDPDNYGYTF. As DNA, the CDR3 is TGTGCCAGTAGTATAGATCCGGACAACTATGGCTACACCTTC.

This clonotype was observed a handful of times. The rearrangement links TRBV5-1 to TRBJ1-2; D may be TRBD1 (5 bases). This CDR3 comprises 14 residues. With 0 bases removed from V and 8 bases from J, the gap between germline ends came to 14 bases. Germline lookup yields CDR1 SGHRS and CDR2 YFSETQ. CDR3 nucleotide sequence: TGCGCCAGCAGCTTGGCCACTACTGGGGACGGCTACACCTTC. This sequence encodes CASSLATTGDGYTF.

The table lists this clonotype with a few counts. The rearrangement uses TRBV12-3 or TRBV12-4 and TRBJ2-3; 13 positions agree with TRBD2. This CDR3 is 19 amino acids long. V shed 2 bases, J shed 2 bases, and the junction held 10 bases outside the gene matches. The CDR3 coding sequence is TGTGCCAGCAGTTTATCGGGACTAGCGGGGCGGCCCCACACAGATACGCAGTATTTT. Its translation: CASSLSGLAGRPHTDTQYF.

This clonotype was counted many times. V and J are TRBV10-3 and TRBJ2-3; D gene uncertain. This CDR3 spans 13 amino acids. Germline CDR1 and CDR2: ENHRY and SYGVKD. V gave up 5 bases and J gave up 3 bases, with 9 bases separating them. CDR3 nucleotides: TGTGCCATCAGTCGTGAGAGGACAGATACGCAGTATTTT. Amino acids: CAISRERTDTQYF.

The chain employs TRBV4-3 and TRBJ2-7; TRBD2 might be the D (6 bases). The CDR3 sequence is 15 residues long. Germline V CDR1 and CDR2: LGHNA, YSLEER. Trimming stripped 0 bases from V and 0 bases from J, with 9 bases between. The CDR3 DNA sequence: TGCGCCAGCAGCCAAGATTTGGGGGGCTCCTACGAGCAGTACTTC. This sequence encodes CASSQDLGGSYEQYF.